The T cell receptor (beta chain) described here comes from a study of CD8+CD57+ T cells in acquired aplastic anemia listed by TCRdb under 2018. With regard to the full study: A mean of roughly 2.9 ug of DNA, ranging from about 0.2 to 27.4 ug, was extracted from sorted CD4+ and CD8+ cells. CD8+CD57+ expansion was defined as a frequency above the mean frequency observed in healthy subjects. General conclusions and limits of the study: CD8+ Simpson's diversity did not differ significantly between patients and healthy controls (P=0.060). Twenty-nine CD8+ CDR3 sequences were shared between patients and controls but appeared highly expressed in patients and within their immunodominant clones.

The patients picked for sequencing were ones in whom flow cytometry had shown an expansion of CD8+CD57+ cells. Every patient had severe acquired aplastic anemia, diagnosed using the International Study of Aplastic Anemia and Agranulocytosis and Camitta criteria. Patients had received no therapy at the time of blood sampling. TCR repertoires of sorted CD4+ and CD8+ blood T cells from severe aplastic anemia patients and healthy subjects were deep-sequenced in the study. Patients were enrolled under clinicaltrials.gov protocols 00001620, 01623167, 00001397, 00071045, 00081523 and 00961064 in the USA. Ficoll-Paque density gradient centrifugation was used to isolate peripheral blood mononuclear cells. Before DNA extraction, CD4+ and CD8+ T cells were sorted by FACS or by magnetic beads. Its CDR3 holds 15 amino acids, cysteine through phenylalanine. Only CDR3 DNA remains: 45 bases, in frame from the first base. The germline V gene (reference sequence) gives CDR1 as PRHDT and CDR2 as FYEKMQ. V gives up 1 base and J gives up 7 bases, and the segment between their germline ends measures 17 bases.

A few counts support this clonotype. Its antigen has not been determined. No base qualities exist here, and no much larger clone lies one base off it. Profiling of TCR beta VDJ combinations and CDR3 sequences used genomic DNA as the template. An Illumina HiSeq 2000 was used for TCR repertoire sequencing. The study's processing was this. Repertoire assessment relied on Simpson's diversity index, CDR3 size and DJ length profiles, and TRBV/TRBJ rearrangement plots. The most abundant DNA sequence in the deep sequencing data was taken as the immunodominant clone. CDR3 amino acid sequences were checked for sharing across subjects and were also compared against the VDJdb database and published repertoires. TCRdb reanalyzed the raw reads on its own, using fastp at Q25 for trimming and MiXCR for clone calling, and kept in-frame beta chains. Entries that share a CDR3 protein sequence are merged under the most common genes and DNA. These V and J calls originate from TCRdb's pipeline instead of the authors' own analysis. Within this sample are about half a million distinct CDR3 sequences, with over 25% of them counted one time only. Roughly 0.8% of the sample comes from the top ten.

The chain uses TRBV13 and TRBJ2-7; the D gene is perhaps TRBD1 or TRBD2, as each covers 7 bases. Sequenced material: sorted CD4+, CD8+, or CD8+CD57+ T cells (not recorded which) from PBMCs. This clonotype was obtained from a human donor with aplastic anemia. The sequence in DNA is TGTGCCAGCAGCTTAGAGGGGGCGGGAGTCTCTGAGCAGTACTTC. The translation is CASSLEGAGVSEQYF.